The entry below gives a single TCR beta chain sequence along with its context. The antigen it recognizes is unknown. Qualities for individual bases were not recorded, and no much larger clone is one base off. The sample belongs to a study of blood T cell repertoires in COVID-19 (TCRdb year 2020). For the wider study: Samples from collaborators originated in the United States, Italy and Spain and spanned both the acute and convalescent phases of COVID-19. The material from the prospective study consisted of cDNA or gDNA derived from T cells, B-cell-depleted T cells, or PBMCs. Subjects who had been exposed to COVID-19, were actively infected with it, or had recovered from it provided the deeply sampled blood TCRbeta repertoires that made up the dataset. The repertoires were made available in a free public database intended to serve as a resource for research on the immune response to SARS-CoV-2. The samples were drawn from two sources: the first 160 participants of the ongoing ImmuneRACE study, and 1,000 to 1,500 subjects contributed by 6 global collaborators. Sample metadata almost always included a de-identified subject ID, COVID-19 status, age in years and sex. Where HLA class I and class II types were available, the types were taken from metadata supplied by the sample provider, not from assay-based typing.

The collaborating institutions used their own protocols to collect whole blood in K2EDTA tubes. For TCRbeta analysis, collaborators shipped samples in one of three forms: frozen whole blood, isolated PBMCs, or DNA extracted from either of those sample types. The immunoSEQ Assay, a bias-controlled multiplex PCR, was used to amplify TCRbeta CDR3 regions from genomic DNA. The study's own analysis went as follows. The number of nucleated cells in each sample was estimated by amplification of reference gene primers within the assay. To quantify the absolute abundance of each unique TCRbeta CDR3 rearrangement, sequence reads were collapsed and filtered. Productive Simpson clonality was computed per sample as the square root of Simpson's diversity index over productive rearrangements. The source is immuneACCESS, and TCRdb retained only in-frame sequences with V and J called. Part of the clones is not carried over; for the studies checked, unresolved V genes explain less than half of this, and the remainder is unexplained. D and trimming come from the DNA, and the V and J calls and clone size come from that table. The sample includes about 250,000 clones, with roughly 85% observed a single time. The top ten clones comprise 3% to 3.5% of the sample.

Study-level results and caveats: Clinical and demographic metadata were provided uncurated, with the amount varying by source and participant.

The germline ends are 13 bases apart after V is trimmed by 4 bases and J by 9 bases. Per the germline V gene (reference sequence), LNHDA is the CDR1 and SQIVND is the CDR2. The CDR3 contains 13 residues, cysteine and phenylalanine counted. The retained sequence is limited to the CDR3, 39 bases, with the frame set at the first base. The chain links TRBV19 with TRBJ1-5; a tentative D call is TRBD1 (6 bases match). The TCR sequence derives from a man aged 18 to 29 with active or convalescent COVID-19. Material for sequencing was peripheral blood. The CDR3 reads as follows: CASSTTGTGPQHF. The bases are TGTGCCAGTAGTACGACAGGTACAGGGCCCCAGCATTTT.